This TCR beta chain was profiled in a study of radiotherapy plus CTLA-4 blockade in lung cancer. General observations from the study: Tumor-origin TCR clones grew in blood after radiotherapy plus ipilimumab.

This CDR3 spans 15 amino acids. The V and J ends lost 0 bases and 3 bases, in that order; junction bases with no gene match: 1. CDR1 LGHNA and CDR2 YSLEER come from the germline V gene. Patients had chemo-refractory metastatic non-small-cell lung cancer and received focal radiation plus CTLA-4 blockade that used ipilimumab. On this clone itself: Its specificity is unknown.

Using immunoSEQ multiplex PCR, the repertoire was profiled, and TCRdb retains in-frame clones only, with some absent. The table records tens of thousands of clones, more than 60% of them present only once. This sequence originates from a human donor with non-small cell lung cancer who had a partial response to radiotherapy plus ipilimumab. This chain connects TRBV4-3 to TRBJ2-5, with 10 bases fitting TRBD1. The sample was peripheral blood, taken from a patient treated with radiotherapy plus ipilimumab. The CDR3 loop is CASSQDGTGEETQYF. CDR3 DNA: TGCGCCAGCAGCCAAGATGGGACAGGGGAAGAGACCCAGTACTTC.